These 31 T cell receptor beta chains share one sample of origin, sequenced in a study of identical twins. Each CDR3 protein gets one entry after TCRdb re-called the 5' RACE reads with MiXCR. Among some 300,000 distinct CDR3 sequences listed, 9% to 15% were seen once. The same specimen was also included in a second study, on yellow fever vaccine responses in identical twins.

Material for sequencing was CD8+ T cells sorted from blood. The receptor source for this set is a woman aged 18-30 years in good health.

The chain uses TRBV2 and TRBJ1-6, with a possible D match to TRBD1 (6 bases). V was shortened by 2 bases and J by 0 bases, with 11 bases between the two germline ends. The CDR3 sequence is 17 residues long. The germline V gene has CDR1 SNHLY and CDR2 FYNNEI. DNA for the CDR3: TGTGCCAGCAGTGAAAGCCCGGGGGCCTCCTATAATTCACCCCTCCACTTT. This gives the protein CASSESPGASYNSPLHF.

The CDR3 bases are TGCGCCAGCAGCCGCTATACAGGCTTAAATCAGCCCCAGCATTTT. This encodes CASSRYTGLNQPQHF. The V and J genes are TRBV4-1 and TRBJ1-5, with TRBD1 as a possible D gene (5 bases). The ends were cut back, 4 bases at V and 4 bases at J, with 14 bases in the middle. CDR1 MGHRA and CDR2 YSYEKL come from the germline V gene. The CDR3 length is 15 residues.

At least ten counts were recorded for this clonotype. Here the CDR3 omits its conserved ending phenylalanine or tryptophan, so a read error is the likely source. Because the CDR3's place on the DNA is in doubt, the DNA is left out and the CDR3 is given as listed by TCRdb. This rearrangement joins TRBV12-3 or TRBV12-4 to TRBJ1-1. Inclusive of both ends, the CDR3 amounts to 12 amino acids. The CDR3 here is CASSSRPGGSHL.

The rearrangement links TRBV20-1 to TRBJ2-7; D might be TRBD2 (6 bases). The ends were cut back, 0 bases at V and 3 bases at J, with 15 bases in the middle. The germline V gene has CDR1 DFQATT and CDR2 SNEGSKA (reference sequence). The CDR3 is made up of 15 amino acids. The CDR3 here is CSAREAGTPDYEQYV. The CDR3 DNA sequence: TGCAGTGCTAGAGAAGCCGGGACTCCCGACTACGAGCAGTACGTC.

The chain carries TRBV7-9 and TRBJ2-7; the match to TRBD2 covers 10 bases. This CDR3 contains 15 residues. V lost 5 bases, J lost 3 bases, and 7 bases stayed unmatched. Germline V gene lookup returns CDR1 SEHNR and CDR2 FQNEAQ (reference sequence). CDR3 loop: CASSPRLAGGYEQYF. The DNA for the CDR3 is TGTGCCAGCAGCCCCCGACTAGCGGGTGGCTACGAGCAGTACTTC.

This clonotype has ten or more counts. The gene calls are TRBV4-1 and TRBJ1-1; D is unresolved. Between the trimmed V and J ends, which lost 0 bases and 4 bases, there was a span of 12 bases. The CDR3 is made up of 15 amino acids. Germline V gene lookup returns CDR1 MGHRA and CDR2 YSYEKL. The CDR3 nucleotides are TGCGCCAGCAGCCAAGATCTGACTCTGGGCACTGAAGCTTTCTTT. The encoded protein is CASSQDLTLGTEAFF.

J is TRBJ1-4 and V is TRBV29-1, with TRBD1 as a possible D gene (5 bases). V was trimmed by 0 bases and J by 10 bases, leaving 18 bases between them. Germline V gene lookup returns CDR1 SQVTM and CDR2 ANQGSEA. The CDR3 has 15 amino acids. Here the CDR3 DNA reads TGCAGCGTTGAAGATAGTGCGCGGGGGTTAGGAAAACTGTTTTTT. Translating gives CSVEDSARGLGKLFF.

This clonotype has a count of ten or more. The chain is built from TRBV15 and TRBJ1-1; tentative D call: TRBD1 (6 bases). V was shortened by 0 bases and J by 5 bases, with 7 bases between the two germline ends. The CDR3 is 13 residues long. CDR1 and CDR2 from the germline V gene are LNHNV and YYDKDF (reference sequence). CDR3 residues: CATSRERGTEAFF. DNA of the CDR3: TGTGCCACCAGCAGAGAAAGGGGGACTGAAGCTTTCTTT.

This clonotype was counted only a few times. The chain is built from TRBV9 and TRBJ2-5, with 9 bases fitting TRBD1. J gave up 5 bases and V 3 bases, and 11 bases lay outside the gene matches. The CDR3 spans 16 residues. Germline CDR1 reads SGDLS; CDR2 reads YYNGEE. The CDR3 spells CASSATGTGIGETQYF. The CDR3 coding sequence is TGTGCCAGCAGCGCTACCGGGACAGGGATTGGTGAGACCCAGTACTTC. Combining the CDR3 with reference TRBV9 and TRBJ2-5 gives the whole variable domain DSGVTQTPKHLITATGQRVTLRCSPRSGDLSVYWYQQSLDQGLQFLIQYYNGEERAKGNILERFSAQQFPDLHSELNLSSLELGDSALYFCASSATGTGIGETQYFGPGTRLLVL.

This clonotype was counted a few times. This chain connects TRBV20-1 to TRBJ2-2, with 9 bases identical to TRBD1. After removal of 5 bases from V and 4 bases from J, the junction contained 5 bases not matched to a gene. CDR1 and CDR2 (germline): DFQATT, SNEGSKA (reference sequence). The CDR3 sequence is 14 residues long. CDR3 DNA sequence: TGCAGTGCTTGGGACAGGGTTACCACCGGGGAGCTGTTTTTT. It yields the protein CSAWDRVTTGELFF.

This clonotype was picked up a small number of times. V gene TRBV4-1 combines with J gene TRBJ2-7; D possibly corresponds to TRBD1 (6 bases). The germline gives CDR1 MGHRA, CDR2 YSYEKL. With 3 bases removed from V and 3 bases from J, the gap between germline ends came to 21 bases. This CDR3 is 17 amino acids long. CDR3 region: CASSHIGVGAYGYEQYF. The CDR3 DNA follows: TGCGCCAGCAGCCATATCGGGGTGGGGGCATACGGCTACGAGCAGTACTTC.

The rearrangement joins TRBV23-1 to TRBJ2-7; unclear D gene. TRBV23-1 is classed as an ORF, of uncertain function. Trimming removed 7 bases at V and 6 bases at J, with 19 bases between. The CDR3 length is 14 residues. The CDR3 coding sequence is TGCGCCAGCACCTCAATCTGCCCGGCTTCCGAGCAGTACGTC. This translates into CASTSICPASEQYV.

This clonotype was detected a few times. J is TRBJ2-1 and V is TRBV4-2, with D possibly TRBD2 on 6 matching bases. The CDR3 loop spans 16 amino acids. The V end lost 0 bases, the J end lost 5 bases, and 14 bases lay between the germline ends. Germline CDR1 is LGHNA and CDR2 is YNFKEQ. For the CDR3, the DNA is TGTGCCAGCAGCCAAGATGGACGGGGGAGGAACAATGAGCAGTTCTTC. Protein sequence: CASSQDGRGRNNEQFF.

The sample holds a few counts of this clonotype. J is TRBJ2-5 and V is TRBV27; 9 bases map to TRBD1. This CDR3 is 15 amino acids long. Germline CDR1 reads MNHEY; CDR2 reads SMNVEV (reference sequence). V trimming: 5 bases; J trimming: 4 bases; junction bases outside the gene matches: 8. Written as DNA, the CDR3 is TGTGCCAGCAGTCACCGGGACAGGGTGGGAGAGACCCAGTACTTC. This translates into CASSHRDRVGETQYF.

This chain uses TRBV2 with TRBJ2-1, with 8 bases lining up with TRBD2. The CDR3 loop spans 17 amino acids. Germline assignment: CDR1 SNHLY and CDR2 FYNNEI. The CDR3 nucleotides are TGTACCTTCAGCCCCACTAGCGGAGGGAGCTCCTACAATGAGCAGTTCTTC. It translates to CTFSPTSGGSSYNEQFF.

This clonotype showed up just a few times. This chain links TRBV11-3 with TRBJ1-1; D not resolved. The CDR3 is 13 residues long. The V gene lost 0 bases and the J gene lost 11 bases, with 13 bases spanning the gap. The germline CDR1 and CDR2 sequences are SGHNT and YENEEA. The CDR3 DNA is TGTGCCAGCAGCTTAGATCCAGGAGTTGAGGCTTTCTTT. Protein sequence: CASSLDPGVEAFF.

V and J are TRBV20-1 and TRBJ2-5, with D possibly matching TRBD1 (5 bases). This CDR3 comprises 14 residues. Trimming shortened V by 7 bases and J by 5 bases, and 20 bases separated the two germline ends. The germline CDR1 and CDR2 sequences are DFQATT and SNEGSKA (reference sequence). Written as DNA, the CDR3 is TGCAGTGTGCCGTGGGGCGGAGCCGGGGAGACCCAGTACTTC. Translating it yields CSVPWGGAGETQYF.

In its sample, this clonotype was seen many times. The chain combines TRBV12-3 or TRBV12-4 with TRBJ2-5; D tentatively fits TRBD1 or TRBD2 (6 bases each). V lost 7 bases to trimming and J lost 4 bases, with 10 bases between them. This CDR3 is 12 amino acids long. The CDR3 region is CASKGGGETQYF. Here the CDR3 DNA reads TGTGCCAGCAAGGGGGGTGGAGAGACCCAGTACTTC.

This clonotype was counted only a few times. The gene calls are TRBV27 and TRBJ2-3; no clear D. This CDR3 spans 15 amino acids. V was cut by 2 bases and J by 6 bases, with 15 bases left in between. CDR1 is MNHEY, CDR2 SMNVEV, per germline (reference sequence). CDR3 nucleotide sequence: TGTGCCAGCAGTTTAAGGGCTCGATCCACGGATACGCAGTATTTT. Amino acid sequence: CASSLRARSTDTQYF.

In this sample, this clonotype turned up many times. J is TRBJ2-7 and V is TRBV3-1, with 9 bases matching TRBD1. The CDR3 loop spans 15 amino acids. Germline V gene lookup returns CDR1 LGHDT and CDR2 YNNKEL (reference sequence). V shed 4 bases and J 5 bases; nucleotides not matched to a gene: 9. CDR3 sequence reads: CASSPSGTGWDEQYF. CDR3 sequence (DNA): TGTGCCAGCAGCCCGTCCGGGACAGGGTGGGACGAGCAGTACTTC.

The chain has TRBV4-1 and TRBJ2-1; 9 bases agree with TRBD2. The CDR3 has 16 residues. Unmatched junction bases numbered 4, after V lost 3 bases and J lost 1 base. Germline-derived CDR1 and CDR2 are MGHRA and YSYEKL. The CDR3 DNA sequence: TGCGCCAGCAGCCAGGGGACTAGCAGTTCCTACAATGAGCAGTTCTTC. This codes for CASSQGTSSSYNEQFF.

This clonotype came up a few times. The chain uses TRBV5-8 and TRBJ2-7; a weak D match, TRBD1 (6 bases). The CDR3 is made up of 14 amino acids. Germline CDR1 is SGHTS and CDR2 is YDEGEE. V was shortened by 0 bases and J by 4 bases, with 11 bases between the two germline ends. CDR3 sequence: CASSLGGGGYEQYV. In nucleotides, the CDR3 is TGTGCCAGCAGCTTGGGTGGGGGCGGTTACGAGCAGTACGTC.

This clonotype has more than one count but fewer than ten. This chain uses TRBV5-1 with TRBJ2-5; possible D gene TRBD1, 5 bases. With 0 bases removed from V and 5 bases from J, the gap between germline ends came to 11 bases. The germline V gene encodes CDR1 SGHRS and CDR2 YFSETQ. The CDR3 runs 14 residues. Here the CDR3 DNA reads TGCGCCAGCAGCTTGGCGGTGGGGCTGGAGACCCAGTACTTC. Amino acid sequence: CASSLAVGLETQYF.

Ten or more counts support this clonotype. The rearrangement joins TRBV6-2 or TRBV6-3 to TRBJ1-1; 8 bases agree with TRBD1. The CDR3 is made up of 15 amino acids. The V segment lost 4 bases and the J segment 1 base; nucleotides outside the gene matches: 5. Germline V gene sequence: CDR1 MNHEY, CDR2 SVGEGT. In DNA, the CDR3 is TGTGCCAGCAGTTTAACAGGGGGACGGAACACTGAAGCTTTCTTT. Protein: CASSLTGGRNTEAFF.

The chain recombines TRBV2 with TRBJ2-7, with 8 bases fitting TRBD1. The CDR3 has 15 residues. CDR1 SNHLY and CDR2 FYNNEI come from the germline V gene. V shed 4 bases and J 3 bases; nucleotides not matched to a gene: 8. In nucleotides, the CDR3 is TGTGCCAGCAGTGTGGGGCAGGGGGCTAGCTACGAGCAGTACTTC. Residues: CASSVGQGASYEQYF.

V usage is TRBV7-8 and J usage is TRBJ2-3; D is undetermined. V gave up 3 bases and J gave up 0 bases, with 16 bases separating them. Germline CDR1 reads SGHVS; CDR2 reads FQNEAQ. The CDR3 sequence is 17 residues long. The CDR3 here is CASSFATDGPSTDTQYF. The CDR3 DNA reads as TGTGCCAGCAGCTTCGCGACGGACGGACCGAGCACAGATACGCAGTATTTT.

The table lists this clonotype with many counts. In DNA form, the CDR3 reads TGCGCCAGCAGCCAAGGGGGGCTGTATGGCTACACCTTC. Its protein is CASSQGGLYGYTF. The chain is built from TRBV4-1 and TRBJ1-2; perhaps TRBD1 as D (6 bases). The CDR3 has 13 amino acids. From germline, CDR1 is MGHRA and CDR2 YSYEKL. Trimming cost V 1 base and J 5 bases, with 8 bases left between them.

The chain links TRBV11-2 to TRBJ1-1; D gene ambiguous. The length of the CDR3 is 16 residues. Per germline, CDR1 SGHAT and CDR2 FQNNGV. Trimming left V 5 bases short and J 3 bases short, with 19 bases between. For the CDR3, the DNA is TGTGCCAGCAGCCCTTTCGGCCCCCGGAGATACACTGAAGCTTTCTTT. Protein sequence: CASSPFGPRRYTEAFF.

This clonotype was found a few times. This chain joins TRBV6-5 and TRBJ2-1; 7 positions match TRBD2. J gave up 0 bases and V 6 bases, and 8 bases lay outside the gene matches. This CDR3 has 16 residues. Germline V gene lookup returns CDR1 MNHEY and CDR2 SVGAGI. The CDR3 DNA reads TGTGCCAGCAGATACCTAGCGGCCAGCTCCTACAATGAGCAGTTCTTC. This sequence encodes CASRYLAASSYNEQFF.

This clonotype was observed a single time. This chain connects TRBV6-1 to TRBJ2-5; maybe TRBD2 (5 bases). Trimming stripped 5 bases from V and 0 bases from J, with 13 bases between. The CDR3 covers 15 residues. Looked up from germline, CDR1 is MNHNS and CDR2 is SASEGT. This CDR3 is CASSPFGGYQETQYF. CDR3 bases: TGTGCCAGCAGTCCCTTCGGCGGGTACCAAGAGACCCAGTACTTC.

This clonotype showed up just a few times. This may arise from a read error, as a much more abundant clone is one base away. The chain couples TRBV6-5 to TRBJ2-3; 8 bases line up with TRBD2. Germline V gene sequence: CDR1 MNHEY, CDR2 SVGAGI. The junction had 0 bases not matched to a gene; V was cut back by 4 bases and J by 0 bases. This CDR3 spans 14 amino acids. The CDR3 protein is CASSSSGSTDTQYF. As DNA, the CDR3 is TGTGCCAGCAGTTCTAGCGGGAGCACAGATACGCAGTATTTT.